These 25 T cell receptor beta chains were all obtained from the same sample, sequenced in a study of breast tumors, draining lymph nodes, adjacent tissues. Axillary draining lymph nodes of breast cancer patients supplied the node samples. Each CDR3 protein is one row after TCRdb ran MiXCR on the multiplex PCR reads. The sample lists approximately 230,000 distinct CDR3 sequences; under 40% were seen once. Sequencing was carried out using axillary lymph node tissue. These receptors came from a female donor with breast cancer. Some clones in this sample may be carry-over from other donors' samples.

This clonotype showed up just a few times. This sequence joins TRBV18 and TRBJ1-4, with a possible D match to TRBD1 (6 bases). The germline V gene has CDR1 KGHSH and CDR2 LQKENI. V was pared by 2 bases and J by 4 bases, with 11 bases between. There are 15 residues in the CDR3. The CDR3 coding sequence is TGTGCCAGCTCACCAGGCGGGACAAATAATGAAAAACTGTTTTTT. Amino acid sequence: CASSPGGTNNEKLFF.

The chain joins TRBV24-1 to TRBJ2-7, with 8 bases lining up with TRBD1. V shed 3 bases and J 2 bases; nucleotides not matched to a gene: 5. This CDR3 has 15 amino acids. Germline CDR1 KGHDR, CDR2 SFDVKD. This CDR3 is CATSDPRTGPYEQYF. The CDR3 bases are TGTGCCACCAGTGATCCCCGGACAGGGCCCTACGAGCAGTACTTC.

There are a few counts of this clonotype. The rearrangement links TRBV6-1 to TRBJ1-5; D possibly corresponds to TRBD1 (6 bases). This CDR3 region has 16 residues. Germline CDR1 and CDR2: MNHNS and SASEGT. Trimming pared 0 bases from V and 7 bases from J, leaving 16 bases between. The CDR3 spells CASSEASGQRRQPQHF. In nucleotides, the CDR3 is TGTGCCAGCAGTGAAGCGTCTGGACAGCGAAGACAGCCCCAGCATTTT.

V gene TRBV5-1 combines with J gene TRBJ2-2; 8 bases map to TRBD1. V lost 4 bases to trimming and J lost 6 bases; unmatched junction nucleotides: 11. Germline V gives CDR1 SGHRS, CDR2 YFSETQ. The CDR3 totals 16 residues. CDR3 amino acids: CASSQRTGSISGELFF. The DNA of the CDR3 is TGCGCCAGCAGCCAAAGGACAGGGTCGATCTCCGGGGAGCTGTTTTTT.

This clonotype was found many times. The chain's CDR3 is CASRTGVTGELFF. CDR3 DNA: TGTGCCAGCAGGACAGGGGTCACCGGGGAGCTGTTTTTT. The V gene is TRBV2, the J gene TRBJ2-2, with 8 positions matching TRBD1. V lost 6 bases, J lost 4 bases, and 1 base stayed unmatched. The CDR3 is 13 amino acids. Germline V lookup: CDR1 SNHLY, CDR2 FYNNEI.

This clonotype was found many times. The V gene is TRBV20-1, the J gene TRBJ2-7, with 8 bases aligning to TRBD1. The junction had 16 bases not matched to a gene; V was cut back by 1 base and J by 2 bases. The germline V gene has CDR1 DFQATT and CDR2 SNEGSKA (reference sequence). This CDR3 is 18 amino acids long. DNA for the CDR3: TGCAGTGCTAGAGTCATTAGTGGAGACAGGGGACTCACCTACGAGCAGTACTTC. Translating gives CSARVISGDRGLTYEQYF.

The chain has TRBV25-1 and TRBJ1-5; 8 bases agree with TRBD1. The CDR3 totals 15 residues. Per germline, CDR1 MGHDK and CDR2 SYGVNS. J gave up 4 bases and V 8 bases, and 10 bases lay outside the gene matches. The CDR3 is CASARTGNINQPQHF. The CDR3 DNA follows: TGTGCCAGCGCCCGGACAGGGAATATTAATCAGCCCCAGCATTTT.

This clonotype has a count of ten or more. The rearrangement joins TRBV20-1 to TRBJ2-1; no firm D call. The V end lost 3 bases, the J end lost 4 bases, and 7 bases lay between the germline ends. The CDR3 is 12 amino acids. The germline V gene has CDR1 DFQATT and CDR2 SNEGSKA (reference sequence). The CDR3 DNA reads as TGCAGTGCTAGGGATGCGTACAATGAGCAGTTCTTC. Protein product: CSARDAYNEQFF.

CDR3 amino acids: CASRPGGDTQYF. CDR3 nucleotides: TGTGCCAGCAGGCCAGGGGGGGATACGCAGTATTTT. This chain links TRBV6-2 or TRBV6-3 with TRBJ2-3, with D maybe TRBD1 (7 bases). V shed 6 bases and J shed 6 bases, with 10 bases lying between them. The V gene's germline CDR1 is MNHEY and CDR2 SVGEGT. This CDR3 is 12 amino acids long.

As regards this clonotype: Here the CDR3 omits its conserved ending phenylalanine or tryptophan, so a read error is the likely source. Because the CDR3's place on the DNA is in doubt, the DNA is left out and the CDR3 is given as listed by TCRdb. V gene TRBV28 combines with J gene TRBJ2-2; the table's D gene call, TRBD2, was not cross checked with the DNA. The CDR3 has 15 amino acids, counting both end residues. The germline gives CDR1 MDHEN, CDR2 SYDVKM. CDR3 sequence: CASSLEGPTPGSCQS.

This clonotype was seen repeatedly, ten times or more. CDR3 loop: CASSDSGYGYNEQFF. The CDR3 DNA is TGTGCCAGCAGCGATAGCGGCTACGGCTACAATGAGCAGTTCTTC. The V call is TRBV9, the J call TRBJ2-1; D is possibly TRBD2 (6 bases). This CDR3 is built from 15 residues. Trimming cost V 3 bases and J 3 bases, with 13 bases left between them. Germline CDR1 and CDR2: SGDLS and YYNGEE.

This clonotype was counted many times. The CDR3 nucleotides read TGTGCCAGCAGCCAAGGTTGCAGGGCGGGGGAAAAACTGTTTTTT. Translating gives CASSQGCRAGEKLFF. The chain is built from TRBV3-1 and TRBJ1-4; maybe TRBD1 (5 bases). This CDR3 is built from 15 residues. CDR1 LGHDT and CDR2 YNNKEL come from the germline V gene (reference sequence). V lost 1 base and J lost 8, with 14 bases in between.

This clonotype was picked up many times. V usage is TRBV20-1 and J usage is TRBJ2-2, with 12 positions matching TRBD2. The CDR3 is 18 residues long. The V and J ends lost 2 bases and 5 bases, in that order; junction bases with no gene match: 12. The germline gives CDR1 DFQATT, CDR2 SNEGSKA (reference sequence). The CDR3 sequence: CSARPSPGLAGRTGELFF. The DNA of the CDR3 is TGCAGTGCTAGACCCTCCCCCGGACTAGCGGGAAGAACCGGGGAGCTGTTTTTT.

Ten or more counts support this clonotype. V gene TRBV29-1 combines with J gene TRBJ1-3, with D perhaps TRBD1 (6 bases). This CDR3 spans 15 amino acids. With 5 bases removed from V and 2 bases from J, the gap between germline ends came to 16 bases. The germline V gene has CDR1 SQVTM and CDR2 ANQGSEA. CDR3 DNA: TGCAGCGTTTTTCTACGGGGGGCGGCTGGAAACACCATATATTTT. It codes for CSVFLRGAAGNTIYF. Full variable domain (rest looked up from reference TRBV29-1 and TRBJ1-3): SAVISQKPSRDICQRGTSLTIQCQVDSQVTMMFWYRQQPGQSLTLIATANQGSEATYESGFVIDKFPISRPNLTFSTLTVSNMSPEDSSIYLCSVFLRGAAGNTIYFGEGSWLTVV.

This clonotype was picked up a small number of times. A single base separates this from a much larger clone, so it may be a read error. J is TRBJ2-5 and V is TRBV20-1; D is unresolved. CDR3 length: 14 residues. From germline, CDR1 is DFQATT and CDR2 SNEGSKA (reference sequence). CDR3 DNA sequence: TGCAGTGCTAGGAGTCTACTCAACCAAGCGACCCAGTACTTC. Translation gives CSARSLLNQATQYF.

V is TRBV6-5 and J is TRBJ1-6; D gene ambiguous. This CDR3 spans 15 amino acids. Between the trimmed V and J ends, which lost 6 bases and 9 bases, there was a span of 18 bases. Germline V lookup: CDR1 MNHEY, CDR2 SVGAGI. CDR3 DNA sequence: TGTGCCAGCAGCCCCTGGAAGGACCGACGTTCACCCCTCCACTTT. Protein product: CASSPWKDRRSPLHF.

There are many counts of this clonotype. Here the CDR3 DNA reads TGTGCCAGCCGACCAGGGGGGGCCTATGGCTACACCTTC. Protein sequence: CASRPGGAYGYTF. The rearrangement joins TRBV6-5 to TRBJ1-2; 7 bases align to TRBD1. Trimming removed 8 bases from V and 4 bases from J; junction bases left unmatched: 7. Germline V lookup: CDR1 MNHEY, CDR2 SVGAGI. This CDR3 has 13 residues.

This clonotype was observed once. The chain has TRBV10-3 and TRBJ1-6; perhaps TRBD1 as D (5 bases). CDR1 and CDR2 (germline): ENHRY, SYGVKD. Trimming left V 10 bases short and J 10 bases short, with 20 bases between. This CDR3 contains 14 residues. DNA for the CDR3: TGTGCCACTGGACAAGGGGCTAAGGGGTCACCCCTCCACTTT. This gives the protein CATGQGAKGSPLHF.

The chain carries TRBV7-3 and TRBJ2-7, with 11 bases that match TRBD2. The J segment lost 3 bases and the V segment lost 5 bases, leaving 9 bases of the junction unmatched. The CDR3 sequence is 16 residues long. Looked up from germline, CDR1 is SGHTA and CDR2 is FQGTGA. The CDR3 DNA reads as TGTGCCAGCAGCCCCTCGCTAGCGGGAGGAGACTACGAGCAGTACTTC. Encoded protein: CASSPSLAGGDYEQYF.

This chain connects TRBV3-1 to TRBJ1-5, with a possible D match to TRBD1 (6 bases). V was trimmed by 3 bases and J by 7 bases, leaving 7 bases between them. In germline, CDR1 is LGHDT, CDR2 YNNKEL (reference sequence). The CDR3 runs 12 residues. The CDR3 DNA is TGTGCCAGCAGCCAGGGGGGCCAGCCCCAGCATTTT. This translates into CASSQGGQPQHF.

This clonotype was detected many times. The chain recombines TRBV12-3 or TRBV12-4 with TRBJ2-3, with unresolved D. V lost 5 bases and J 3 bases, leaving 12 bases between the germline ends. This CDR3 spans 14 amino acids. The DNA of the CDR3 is TGTGCCAGCAGTGGACGGCCCCGGACAGATACGCAGTATTTT. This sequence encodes CASSGRPRTDTQYF.

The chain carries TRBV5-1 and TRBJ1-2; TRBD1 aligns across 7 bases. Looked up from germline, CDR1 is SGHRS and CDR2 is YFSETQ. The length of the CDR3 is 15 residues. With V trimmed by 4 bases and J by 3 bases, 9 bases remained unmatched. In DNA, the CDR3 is TGCGCCAGCAGCATCGACGGGACAGCGTACTATGGCTACACCTTC. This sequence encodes CASSIDGTAYYGYTF.

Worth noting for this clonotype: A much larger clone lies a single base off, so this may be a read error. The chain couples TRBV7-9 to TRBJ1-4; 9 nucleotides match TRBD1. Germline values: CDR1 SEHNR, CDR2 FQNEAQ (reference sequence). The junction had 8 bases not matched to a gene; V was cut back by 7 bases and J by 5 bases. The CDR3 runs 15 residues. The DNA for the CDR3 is TGTGCCAGCAACCTCACAGGGGGCGGAAATGAAAAACTGTTTTTT. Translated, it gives CASNLTGGGNEKLFF.

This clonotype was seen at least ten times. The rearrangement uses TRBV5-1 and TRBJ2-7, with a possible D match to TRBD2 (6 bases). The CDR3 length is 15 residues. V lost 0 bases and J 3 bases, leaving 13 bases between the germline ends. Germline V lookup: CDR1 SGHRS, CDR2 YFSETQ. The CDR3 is CASSLVAGFDYEQYF. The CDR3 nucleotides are TGCGCCAGCAGCTTGGTCGCGGGGTTCGACTACGAGCAGTACTTC.

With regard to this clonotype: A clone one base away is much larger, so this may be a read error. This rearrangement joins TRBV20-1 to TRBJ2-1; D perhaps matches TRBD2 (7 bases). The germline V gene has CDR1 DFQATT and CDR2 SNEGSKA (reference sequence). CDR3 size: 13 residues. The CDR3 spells CSARRGGANGQFF. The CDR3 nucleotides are TGCAGTGCTAGGAGAGGGGGGGCGAATGGGCAGTTCTTC.